This TCR beta chain was profiled in a study of sequential checkpoint blockade in melanoma. The wider study: DNA from 91 pretreatment tumor samples underwent TCRβ immunosequencing. After nivolumab or ipilimumab alone, about 22 patients had week-13 rebiopsies. The study, taken as a whole, reports: Pretreatment TIL clonality tracked with response in the nivolumab-first arm.

Treatment in this sample: randomized to nivolumab then ipilimumab (arm A) or the reverse (arm B). Patients had received no earlier DNA-damaging chemotherapy. The CDR3 totals 15 residues. Trimming left V 0 bases short and J 0 bases short, with 5 bases between. Germline CDR1 SGHNT, CDR2 YENEEA. Sequencing was performed with immunoSEQ multiplex PCR; in TCRdb, only in-frame clones are kept and a portion is missing. The table has around 1,500 clones, approximately 20% seen once. By share, this clone ranks as medium-sized (0.01 to 0.1%). The antigen is unknown. The receptor was isolated from a human donor with melanoma. This chain links TRBV11-3 with TRBJ2-2, with unresolved D. The material was tumor tissue (inferred from file names), obtained from a patient given nivolumab and ipilimumab in sequence. Here the CDR3 DNA reads TGTGCCAGCAGCTTAGAACGCTCGAACACCGGGGAGCTGTTTTTT. Protein: CASSLERSNTGELFF.